The source of this TCR beta chain is a study of blood T cell repertoires in COVID-19. TCRdb's copy holds only in-frame clones and misses some; the assay was immunoSEQ multiplex PCR. The sample records approximately 250,000 clones, 85% to 95% being singletons. This CDR3 has 13 residues. With V trimmed by 4 bases and J by 6 bases, 6 bases remained unmatched. Per germline, CDR1 WNHNN and CDR2 SYGVQD (reference sequence). The rearrangement joins TRBV10-1 to TRBJ2-7, with 7 bases that match TRBD2. Material: PBMCs or T cells enriched from blood (not recorded which). The TCR originated in a man aged 35 to 55 who had been exposed to COVID-19. In DNA, the CDR3 is TGCGCCAGCAGTGCAGGGCGGGAGAGCGAGCAGTACTTC. As protein: CASSAGRESEQYF.